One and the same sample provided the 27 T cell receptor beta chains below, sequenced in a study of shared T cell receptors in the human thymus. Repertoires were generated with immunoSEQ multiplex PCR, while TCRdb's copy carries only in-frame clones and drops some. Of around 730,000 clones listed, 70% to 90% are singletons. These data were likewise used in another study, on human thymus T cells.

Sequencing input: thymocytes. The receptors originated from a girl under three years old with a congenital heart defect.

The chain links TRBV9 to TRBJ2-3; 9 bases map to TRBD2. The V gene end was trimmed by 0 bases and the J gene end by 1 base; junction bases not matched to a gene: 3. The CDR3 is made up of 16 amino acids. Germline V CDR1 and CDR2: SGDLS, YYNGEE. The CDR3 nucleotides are TGTGCCAGCAGCGTAGCGAGGACTAGCGGCACAGATACGCAGTATTTT. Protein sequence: CASSVARTSGTDTQYF.

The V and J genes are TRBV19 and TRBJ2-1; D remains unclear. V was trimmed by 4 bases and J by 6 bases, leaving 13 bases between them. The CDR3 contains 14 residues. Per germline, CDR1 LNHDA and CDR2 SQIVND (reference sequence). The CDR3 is CASSTPRSFNEQFF. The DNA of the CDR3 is TGTGCCAGTAGTACCCCACGTAGTTTCAATGAGCAGTTCTTC. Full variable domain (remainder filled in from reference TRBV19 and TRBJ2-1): DGGITQSPKYLFRKEGQNVTLSCEQNLNHDAMYWYRQDPGQGLRLIYYSQIVNDFQKGDIAEGYSVSREKKESFPLTVTSAQKNPTAFYLCASSTPRSFNEQFFGPGTRLTVL.

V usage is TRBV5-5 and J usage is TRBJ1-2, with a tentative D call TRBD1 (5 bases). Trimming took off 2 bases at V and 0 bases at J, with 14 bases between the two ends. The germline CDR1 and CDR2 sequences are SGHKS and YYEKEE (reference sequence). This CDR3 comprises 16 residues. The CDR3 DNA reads TGTGCCAGCAGCTTCAGTTTCAGGGTAACTAACTATGGCTACACCTTC. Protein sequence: CASSFSFRVTNYGYTF.

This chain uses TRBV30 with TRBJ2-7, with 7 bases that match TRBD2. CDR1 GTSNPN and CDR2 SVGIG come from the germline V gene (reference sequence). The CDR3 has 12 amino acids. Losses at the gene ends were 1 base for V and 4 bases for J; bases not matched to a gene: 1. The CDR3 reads CAWSGGGYEQYF. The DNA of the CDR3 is TGTGCCTGGAGTGGGGGAGGGTACGAGCAGTACTTC.

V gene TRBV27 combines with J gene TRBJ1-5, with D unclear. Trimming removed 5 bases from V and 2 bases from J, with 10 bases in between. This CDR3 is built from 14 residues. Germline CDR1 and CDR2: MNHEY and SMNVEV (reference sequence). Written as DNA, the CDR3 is TGTGCCAGCAGTCCCCGGAGGGGCAATCAGCCCCAGCATTTT. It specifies CASSPRRGNQPQHF.

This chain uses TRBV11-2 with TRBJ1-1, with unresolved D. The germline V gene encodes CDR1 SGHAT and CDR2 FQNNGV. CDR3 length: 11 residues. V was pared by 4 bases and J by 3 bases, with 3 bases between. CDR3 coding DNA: TGTGCCAGCAGCTCCTACACTGAAGCTTTCTTT. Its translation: CASSSYTEAFF.

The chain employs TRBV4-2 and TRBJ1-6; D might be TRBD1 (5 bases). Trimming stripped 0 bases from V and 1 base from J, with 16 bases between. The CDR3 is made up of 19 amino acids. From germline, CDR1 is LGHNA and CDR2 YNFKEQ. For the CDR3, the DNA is TGTGCCAGCAGCCAAGAAGTTTTTCCAGGGAGGTCCTATAATTCACCCCTCCACTTT. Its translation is CASSQEVFPGRSYNSPLHF.

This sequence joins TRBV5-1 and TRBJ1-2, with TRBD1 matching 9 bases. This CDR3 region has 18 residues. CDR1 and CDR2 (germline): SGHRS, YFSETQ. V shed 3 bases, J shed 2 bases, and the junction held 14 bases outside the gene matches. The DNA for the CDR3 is TGCGCCAGCAGCTGGTCACTCCAACCGGGACAGGGAAACTATGGCTACACCTTC. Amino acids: CASSWSLQPGQGNYGYTF.

The CDR3: CASSSGLAPQETQYF. CDR3 sequence (DNA): TGTGCCAGCAGCTCGGGACTAGCGCCTCAAGAGACCCAGTACTTC. The rearrangement links TRBV7-9 to TRBJ2-5, with 10 bases matching TRBD2. The CDR3 consists of 15 residues. Trimming took 4 bases from V and 2 from J; bases not matched to a gene: 4. The germline V gene encodes CDR1 SEHNR and CDR2 FQNEAQ (reference sequence). The variable domain in full, completed from reference TRBV7-9 and TRBJ2-5, reads DTGVSQNPRHKITKRGQNVTFRCDPISEHNRLYWYRQTLGQGPEFLTYFQNEAQLEKSRLLSDRFSAERPKGSFSTLEIQRTEQGDSAMYLCASSSGLAPQETQYFGPGTRLLVL.

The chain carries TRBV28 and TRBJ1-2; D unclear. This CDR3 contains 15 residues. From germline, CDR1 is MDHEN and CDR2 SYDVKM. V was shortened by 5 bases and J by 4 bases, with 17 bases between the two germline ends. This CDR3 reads CASSPLEGPLYGYTF. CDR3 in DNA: TGTGCCAGCAGTCCCCTAGAGGGCCCTCTCTATGGCTACACCTTC.

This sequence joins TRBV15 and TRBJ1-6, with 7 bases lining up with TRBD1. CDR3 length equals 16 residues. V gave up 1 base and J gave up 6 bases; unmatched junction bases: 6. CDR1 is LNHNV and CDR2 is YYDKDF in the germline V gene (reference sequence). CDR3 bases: TGTGCCACCAGCAGAGCCGACAGGGTACCTAATTCACCCCTCCACTTT. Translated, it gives CATSRADRVPNSPLHF.

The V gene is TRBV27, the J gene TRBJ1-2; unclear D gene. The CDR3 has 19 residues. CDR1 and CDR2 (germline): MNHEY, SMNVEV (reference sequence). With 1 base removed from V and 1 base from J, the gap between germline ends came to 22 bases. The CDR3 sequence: CASSLLASREGVGNYGYTF. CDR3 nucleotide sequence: TGTGCCAGCAGTTTATTGGCTTCGCGTGAGGGTGTGGGTAACTATGGCTACACCTTC.

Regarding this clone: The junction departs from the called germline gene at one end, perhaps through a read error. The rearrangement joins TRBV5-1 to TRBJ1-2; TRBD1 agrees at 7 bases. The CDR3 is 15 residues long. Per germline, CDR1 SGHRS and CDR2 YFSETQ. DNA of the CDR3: TGCGCCAGCAGCACAACCGACAGGGCTAACTACGGCTACACCTTC. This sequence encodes CASSTTDRANYGYTF.

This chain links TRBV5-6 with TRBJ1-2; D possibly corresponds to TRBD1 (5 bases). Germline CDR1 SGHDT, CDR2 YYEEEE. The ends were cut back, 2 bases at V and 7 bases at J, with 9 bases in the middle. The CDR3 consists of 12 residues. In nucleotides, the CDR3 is TGTGCCAGCAGCTTAGAAGGGGCTGGCTACACCTTC. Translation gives CASSLEGAGYTF.

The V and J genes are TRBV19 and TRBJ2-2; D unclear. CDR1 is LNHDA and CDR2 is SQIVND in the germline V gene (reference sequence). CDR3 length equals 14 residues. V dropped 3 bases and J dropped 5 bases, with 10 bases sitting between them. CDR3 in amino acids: CASSISRRTGELFF. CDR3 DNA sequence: TGTGCCAGTAGTATTTCTCGTCGGACCGGGGAGCTGTTTTTT.

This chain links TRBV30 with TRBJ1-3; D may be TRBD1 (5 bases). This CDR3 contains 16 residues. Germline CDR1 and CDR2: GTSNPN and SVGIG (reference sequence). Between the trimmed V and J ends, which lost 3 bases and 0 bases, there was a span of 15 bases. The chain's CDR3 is CAWRRFTGGSGNTIYF. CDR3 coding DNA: TGTGCCTGGAGACGTTTTACGGGGGGCTCTGGAAACACCATATATTTT.

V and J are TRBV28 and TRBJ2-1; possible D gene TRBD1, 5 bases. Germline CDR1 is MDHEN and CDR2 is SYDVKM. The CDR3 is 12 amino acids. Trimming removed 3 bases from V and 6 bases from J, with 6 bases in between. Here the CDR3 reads CASSFQGNEQFF. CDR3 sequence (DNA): TGTGCCAGCAGTTTTCAGGGCAATGAGCAGTTCTTC.

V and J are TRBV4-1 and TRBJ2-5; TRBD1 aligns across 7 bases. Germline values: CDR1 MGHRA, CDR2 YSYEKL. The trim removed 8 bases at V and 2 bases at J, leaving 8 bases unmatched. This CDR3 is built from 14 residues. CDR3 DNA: TGCGCCAGCCGACCGGACAGGCTTCAAGAGACCCAGTACTTC. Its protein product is CASRPDRLQETQYF.

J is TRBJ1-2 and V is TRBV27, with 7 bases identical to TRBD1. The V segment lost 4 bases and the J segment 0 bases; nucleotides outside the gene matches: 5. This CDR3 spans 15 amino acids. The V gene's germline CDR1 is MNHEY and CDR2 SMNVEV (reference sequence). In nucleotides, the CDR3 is TGTGCCAGCAGTTCCCGACAGGGACCTAACTATGGCTACACCTTC. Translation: CASSSRQGPNYGYTF.

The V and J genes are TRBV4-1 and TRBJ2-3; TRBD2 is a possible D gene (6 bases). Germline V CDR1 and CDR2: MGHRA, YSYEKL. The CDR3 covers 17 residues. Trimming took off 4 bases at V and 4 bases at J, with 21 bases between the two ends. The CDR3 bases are TGCGCCAGCAGCCCGGTCTGGGTTCTAGCGTGGCCAGATACGCAGTATTTT. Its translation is CASSPVWVLAWPDTQYF.

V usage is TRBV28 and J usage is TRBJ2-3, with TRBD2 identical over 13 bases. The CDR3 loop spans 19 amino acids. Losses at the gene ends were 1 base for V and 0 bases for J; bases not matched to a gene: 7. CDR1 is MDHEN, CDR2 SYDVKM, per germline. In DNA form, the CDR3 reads TGTGCCAGCAGTTTATATCCCGGACTAGCGGGGGAGAGCACAGATACGCAGTATTTT. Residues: CASSLYPGLAGESTDTQYF.

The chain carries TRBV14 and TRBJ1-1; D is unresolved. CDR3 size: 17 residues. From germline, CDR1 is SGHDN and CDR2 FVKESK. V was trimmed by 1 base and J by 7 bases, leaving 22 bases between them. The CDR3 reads CASSQAPGMVSRGEAFF. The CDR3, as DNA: TGTGCCAGCAGCCAAGCACCGGGGATGGTTTCGCGGGGTGAAGCTTTCTTT. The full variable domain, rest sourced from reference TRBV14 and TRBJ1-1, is EAGVTQFPSHSVIEKGQTVTLRCDPISGHDNLYWYRRVMGKEIKFLLHFVKESKQDESGMPNNRFLAERTGGTYSTLKVQPAELEDSGVYFCASSQAPGMVSRGEAFFGQGTRLTVV.

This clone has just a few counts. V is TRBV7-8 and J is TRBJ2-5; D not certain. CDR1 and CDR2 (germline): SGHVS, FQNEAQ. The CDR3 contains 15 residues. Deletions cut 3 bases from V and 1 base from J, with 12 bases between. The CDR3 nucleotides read TGTGCCAGCAGCTTTCGGTTTACCATCCAAGAGACCCAGTACTTC. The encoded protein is CASSFRFTIQETQYF.

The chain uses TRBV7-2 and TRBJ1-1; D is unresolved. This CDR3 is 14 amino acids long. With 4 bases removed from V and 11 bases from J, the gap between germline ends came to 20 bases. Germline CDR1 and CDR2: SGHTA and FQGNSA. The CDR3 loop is CASSSLLRGPRAFF. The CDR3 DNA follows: TGTGCCAGCAGCTCACTCCTACGAGGCCCGAGGGCTTTCTTT. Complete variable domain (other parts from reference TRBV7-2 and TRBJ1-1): GAGVSQSPSNKVTEKGKDVELRCDPISGHTALYWYRQSLGQGLEFLIYFQGNSAPDKSGLPSDRFSAERTGGSVSTLTIQRTQQEDSAVYLCASSSLLRGPRAFFGQGTRLTVV.

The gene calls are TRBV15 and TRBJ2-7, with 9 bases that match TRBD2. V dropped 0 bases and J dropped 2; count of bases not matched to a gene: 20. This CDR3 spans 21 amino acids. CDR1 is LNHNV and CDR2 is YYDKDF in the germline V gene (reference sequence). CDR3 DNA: TGTGCCACCAGCAGAGACAAAAACAGTGACTTGGAGTCTAGCGGGACCTACGAGCAGTACTTC. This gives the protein CATSRDKNSDLESSGTYEQYF.

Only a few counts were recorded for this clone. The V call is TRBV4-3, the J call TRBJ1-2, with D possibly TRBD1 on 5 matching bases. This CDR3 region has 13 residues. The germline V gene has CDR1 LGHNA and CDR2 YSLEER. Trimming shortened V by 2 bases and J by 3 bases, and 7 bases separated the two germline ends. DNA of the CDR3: TGCGCCAGCAGCCAATGGGGCTACTATGGCTACACCTTC. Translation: CASSQWGYYGYTF.

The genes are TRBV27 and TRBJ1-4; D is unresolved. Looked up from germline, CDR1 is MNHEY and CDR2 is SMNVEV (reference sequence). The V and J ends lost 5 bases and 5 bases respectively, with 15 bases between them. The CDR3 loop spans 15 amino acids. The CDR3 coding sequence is TGTGCCAGCAGTGTCCTGGGCAGACTAAATGAAAAACTGTTTTTT. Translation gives CASSVLGRLNEKLFF.